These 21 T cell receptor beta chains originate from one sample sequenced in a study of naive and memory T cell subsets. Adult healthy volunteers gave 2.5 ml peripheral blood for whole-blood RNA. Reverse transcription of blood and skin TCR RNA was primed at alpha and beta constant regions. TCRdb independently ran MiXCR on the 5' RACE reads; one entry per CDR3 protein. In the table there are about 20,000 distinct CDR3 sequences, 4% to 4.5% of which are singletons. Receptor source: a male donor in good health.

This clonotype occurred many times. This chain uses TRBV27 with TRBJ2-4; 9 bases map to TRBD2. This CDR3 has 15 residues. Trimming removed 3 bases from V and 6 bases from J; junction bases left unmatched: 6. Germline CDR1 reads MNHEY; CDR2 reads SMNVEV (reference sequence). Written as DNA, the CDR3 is TGTGCCAGCAGTTTGGGCGGGAGGGCGTTAAACATTCAGTACTTC. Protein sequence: CASSLGGRALNIQYF.

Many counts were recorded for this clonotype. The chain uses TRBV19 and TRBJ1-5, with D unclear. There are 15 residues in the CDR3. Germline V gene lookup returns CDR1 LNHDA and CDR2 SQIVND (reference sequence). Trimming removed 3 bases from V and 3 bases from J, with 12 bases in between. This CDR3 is CASSIRGDLNQPQHF. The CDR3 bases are TGTGCCAGTAGTATCCGGGGAGACCTCAATCAGCCCCAGCATTTT.

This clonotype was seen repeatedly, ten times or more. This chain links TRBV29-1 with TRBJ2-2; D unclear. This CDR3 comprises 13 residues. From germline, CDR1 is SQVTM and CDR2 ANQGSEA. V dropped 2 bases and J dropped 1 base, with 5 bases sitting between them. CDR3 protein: CSVESVNTGELFF. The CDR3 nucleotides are TGCAGCGTTGAATCCGTGAACACCGGGGAGCTGTTTTTT.

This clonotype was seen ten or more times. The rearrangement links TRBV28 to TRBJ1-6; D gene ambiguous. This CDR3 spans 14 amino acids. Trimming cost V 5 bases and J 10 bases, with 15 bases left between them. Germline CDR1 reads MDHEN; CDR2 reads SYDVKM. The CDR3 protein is CASSPLGSGSPLHF. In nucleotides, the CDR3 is TGTGCCAGCAGTCCCCTGGGCTCGGGCTCACCCCTCCACTTT. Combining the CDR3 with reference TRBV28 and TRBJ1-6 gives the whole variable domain DVKVTQSSRYLVKRTGEKVFLECVQDMDHENMFWYRQDPGLGLRLIYFSYDVKMKEKGDIPEGYSVSREKKERFSLILESASTNQTSMYLCASSPLGSGSPLHFGNGTRLTVT.

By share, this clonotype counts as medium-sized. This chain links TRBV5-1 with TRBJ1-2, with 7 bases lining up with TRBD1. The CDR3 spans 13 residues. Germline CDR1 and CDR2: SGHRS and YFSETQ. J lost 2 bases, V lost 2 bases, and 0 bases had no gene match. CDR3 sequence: CASSLQGNYGYTF. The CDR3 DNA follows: TGCGCCAGCAGCTTACAGGGGAACTATGGCTACACCTTC.

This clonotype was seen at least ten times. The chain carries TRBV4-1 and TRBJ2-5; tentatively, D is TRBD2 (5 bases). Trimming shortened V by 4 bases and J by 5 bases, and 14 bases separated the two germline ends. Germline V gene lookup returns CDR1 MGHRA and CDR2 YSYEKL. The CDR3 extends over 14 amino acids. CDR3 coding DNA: TGCGCCAGCAGCCGAGTCCTAGGCGGGGAGACCCAGTACTTC. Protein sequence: CASSRVLGGETQYF.

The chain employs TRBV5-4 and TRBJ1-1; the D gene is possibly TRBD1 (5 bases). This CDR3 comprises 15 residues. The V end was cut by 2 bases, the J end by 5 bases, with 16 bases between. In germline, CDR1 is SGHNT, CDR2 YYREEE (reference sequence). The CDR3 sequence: CASSFLGVGATEAFF. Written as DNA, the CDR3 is TGTGCCAGCAGCTTTCTGGGGGTAGGCGCGACTGAAGCTTTCTTT.

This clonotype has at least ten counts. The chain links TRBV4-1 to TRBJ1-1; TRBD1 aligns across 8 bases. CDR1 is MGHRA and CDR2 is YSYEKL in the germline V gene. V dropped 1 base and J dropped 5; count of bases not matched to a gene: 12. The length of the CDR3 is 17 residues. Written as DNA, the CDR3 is TGCGCCAGCAGCCAAGCCCCTCCAGGGGGCATATATACTGAAGCTTTCTTT. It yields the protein CASSQAPPGGIYTEAFF.

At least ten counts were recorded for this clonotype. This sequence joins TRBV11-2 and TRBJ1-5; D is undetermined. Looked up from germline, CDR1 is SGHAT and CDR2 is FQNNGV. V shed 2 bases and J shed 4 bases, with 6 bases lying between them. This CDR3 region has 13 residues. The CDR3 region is CASSLTENQPQHF. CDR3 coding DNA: TGTGCCAGCAGCTTAACAGAGAATCAGCCCCAGCATTTT.

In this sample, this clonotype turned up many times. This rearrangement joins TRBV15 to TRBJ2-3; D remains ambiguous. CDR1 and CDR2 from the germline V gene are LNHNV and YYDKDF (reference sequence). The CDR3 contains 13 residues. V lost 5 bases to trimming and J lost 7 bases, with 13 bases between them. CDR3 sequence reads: CATSSTPGYTQYF. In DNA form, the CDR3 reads TGTGCCACCAGCTCCACACCAGGATATACGCAGTATTTT.

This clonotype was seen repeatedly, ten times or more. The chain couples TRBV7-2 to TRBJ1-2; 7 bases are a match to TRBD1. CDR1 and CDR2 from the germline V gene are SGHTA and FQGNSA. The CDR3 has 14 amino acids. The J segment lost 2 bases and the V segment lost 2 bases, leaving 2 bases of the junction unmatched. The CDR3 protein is CASSLQQGNYGYTF. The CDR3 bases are TGTGCCAGCAGCTTACAACAGGGGAACTATGGCTACACCTTC.

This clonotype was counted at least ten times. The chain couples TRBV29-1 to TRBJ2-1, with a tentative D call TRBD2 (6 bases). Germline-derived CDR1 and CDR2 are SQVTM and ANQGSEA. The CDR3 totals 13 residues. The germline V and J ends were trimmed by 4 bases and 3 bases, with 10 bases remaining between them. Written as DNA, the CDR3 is TGCAGCGTTGTAGCGGTGTTCTACAATGAGCAGTTCTTC. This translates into CSVVAVFYNEQFF.

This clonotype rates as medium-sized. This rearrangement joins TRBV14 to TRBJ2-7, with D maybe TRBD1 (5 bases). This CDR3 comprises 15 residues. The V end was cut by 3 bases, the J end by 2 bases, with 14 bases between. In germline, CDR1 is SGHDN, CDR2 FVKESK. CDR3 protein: CASSQTAGKTYEQYF. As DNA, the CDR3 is TGTGCCAGCAGCCAGACGGCAGGGAAAACCTACGAGCAGTACTTC.

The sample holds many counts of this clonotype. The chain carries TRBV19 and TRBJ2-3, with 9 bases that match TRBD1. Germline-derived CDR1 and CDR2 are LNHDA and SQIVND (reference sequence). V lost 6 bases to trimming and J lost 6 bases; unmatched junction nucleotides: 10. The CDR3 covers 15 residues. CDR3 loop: CASSPRDRVTDTQYF. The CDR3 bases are TGTGCCAGTAGCCCAAGGGACAGGGTGACGGATACGCAGTATTTT.

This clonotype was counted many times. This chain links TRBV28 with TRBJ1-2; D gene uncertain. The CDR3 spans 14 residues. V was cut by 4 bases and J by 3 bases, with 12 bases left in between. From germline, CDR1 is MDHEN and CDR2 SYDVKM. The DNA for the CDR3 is TGTGCCAGCAGTTCCTCGGACCGCGACTATGGCTACACCTTC. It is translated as CASSSSDRDYGYTF.

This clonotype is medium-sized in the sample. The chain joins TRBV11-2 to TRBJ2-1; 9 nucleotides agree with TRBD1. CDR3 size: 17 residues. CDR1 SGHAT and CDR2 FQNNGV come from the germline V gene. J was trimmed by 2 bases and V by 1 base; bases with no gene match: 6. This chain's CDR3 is CASSLVTGGSPYNEQFF. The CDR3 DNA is TGTGCCAGCAGCTTAGTTACAGGGGGCTCCCCCTACAATGAGCAGTTCTTC.

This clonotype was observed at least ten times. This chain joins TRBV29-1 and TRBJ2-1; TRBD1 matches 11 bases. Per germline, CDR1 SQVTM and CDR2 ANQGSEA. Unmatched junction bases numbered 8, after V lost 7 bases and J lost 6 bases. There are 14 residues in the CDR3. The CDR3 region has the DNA TGCAGCGGAGGAACGGGGACAGGGGGCAATGAGCAGTTCTTC. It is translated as CSGGTGTGGNEQFF.

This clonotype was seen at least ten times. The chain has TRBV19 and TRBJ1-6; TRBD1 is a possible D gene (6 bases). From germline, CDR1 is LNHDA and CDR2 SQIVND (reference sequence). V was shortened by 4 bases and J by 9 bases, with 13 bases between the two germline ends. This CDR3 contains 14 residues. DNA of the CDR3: TGTGCCAGTAGTAGACCGCAGGGGAGTTCACCCCTCCACTTT. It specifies CASSRPQGSSPLHF.

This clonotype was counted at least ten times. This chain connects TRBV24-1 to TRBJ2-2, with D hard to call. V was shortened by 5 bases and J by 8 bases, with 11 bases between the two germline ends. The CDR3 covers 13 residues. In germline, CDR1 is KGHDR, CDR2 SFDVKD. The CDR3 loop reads CATSVKILGELFF. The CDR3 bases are TGTGCCACCAGTGTTAAGATCCTTGGGGAGCTGTTTTTT.

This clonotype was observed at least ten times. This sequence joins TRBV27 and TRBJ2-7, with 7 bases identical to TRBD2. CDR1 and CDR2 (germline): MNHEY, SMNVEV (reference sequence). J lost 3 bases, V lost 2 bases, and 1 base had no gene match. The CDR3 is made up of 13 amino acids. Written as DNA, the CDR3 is TGTGCCAGCAGTTTAAGCGGGAACTACGAGCAGTACTTC. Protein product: CASSLSGNYEQYF.

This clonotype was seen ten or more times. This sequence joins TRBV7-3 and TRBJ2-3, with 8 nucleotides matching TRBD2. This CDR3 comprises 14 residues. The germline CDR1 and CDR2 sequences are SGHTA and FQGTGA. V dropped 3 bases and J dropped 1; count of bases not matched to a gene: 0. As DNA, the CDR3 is TGTGCCAGCAGCTTGACTAGCGGCACAGATACGCAGTATTTT. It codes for CASSLTSGTDTQYF.